This paragraph reports one T cell receptor (beta chain). The germline V gene has CDR1 SGHTA and CDR2 FQGNSA. The CDR3 length is 15 residues. The V gene lost 2 bases and the J gene lost 6 bases, with 16 bases spanning the gap. The entry originates in a study of blood T cell repertoires in COVID-19. The wider study: Whether acute or convalescent, the COVID-19 samples came from the United States, Italy and Spain. Sample material is recorded as cDNA or gDNA derived from T cells, B-cell-depleted T cells, or PBMCs.

As originally analysed: The authors estimated nucleated cell counts from reference gene primer amplification. Produced via immunoSEQ multiplex PCR; TCRdb's table is partial and in-frame only. V and J calls plus clone size are reproduced from that table; the DNA served to infer D and trimming. This sample has 130,000 to 150,000 clones, with more than 80% found just once. The TCR was taken from a human donor with acute or convalescent COVID-19. The donor label of this sample is uncertain. This chain links TRBV7-2 with TRBJ1-2; D unclear. The material sequenced was peripheral blood. This chain's CDR3 is CASSLYGGEADGYTF. Written as DNA, the CDR3 is TGTGCCAGCAGCTTATACGGTGGGGAGGCGGATGGCTACACCTTC.